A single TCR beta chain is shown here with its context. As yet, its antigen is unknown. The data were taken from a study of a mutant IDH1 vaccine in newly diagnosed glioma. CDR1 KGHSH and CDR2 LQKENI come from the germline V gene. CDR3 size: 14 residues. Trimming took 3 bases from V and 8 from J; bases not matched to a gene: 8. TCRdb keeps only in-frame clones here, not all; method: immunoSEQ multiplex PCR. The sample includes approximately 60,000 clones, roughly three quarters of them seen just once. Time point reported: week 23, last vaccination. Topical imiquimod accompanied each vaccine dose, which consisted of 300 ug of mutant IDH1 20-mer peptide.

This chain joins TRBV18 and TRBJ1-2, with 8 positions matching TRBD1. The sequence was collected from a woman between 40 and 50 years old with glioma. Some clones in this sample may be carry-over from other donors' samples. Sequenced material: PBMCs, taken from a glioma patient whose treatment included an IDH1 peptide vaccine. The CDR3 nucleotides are TGTGCCAGCTCACCGGGACAGGCGAAGGGCGGCTACACCTTC. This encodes CASSPGQAKGGYTF.